These 28 T cell receptor beta chains originate from one sample sequenced in a study of cytomegalovirus exposure and HLA in healthy donors. The PCR was carried out with 60 Vbeta primers and 13 Jbeta primers. Only in-frame clones appear in the TCRdb table, and some are missing; sequencing was by immunoSEQ multiplex PCR. The repertoire has around 99,000 clones, roughly three fifths of them found once; the top ten carry roughly 6.8%. The specimen was PBMCs. These receptors came from a woman under 40 in good health and CMV-seronegative.

The chain carries TRBV28 and TRBJ1-1; maybe TRBD1 (6 bases). There are 14 residues in the CDR3. Germline V gene lookup returns CDR1 MDHEN and CDR2 SYDVKM. V was trimmed by 1 base and J by 5 bases, leaving 11 bases between them. The DNA of the CDR3 is TGTGCCAGCAGTTTATCGGGGGGGGCGACTGAAGCTTTCTTT. Translating gives CASSLSGGATEAFF. The entire variable domain, with the rest obtained from reference TRBV28 and TRBJ1-1, is as follows: DVKVTQSSRYLVKRTGEKVFLECVQDMDHENMFWYRQDPGLGLRLIYFSYDVKMKEKGDIPEGYSVSREKKERFSLILESASTNQTSMYLCASSLSGGATEAFFGQGTRLTVV.

This chain joins TRBV15 and TRBJ2-7, with D perhaps matching TRBD2 (5 bases). This CDR3 comprises 16 residues. The V and J ends lost 2 bases and 3 bases respectively, with 17 bases between them. From germline, CDR1 is LNHNV and CDR2 YYDKDF (reference sequence). The CDR3 DNA is TGTGCCACCAGCAGAAACCCTAGCCTGTCAAGCTACGAGCAGTACTTC. It encodes CATSRNPSLSSYEQYF.

This clone came up once. The V call is TRBV18, the J call TRBJ2-5; weak D call: TRBD1 (5 bases). The length of the CDR3 is 15 residues. Germline V lookup: CDR1 KGHSH, CDR2 LQKENI. V was trimmed by 3 bases and J by 4 bases, leaving 15 bases between them. The CDR3 is CASSPAGPPLETQYF. Here the CDR3 DNA reads TGTGCCAGCTCACCCGCAGGGCCCCCGTTAGAGACCCAGTACTTC.

This clone turned up a few times. This chain links TRBV5-1 with TRBJ1-2; 8 nucleotides line up with TRBD1. The CDR3 extends over 17 amino acids. Trimming cost V 0 bases and J 7 bases; bases outside gene matches: 14. CDR1 is SGHRS, CDR2 YFSETQ, per germline. In DNA, the CDR3 is TGCGCCAGCAGCTTGGGACCCCAGGGGGCGTCTTCGAGTGGCTACACCTTC. Translating gives CASSLGPQGASSSGYTF. The full variable domain, with the rest looked up from reference TRBV5-1 and TRBJ1-2, is KAGVTQTPRYLIKTRGQQVTLSCSPISGHRSVSWYQQTPGQGLQFLFEYFSETQRNKGNFPGRFSGRQFSNSRSEMNVSTLELGDSALYLCASSLGPQGASSSGYTFGSGTRLTVV.

V gene TRBV19 combines with J gene TRBJ2-3, with TRBD2 matching over 8 bases. CDR1 is LNHDA, CDR2 SQIVND, per germline (reference sequence). Trimming removed 3 bases from V and 0 bases from J; junction bases left unmatched: 2. This CDR3 comprises 15 residues. The CDR3 region has the DNA TGTGCCAGTAGTATGCCGGGGGGGAGCACAGATACGCAGTATTTT. It encodes CASSMPGGSTDTQYF.

The gene calls are TRBV20-1 and TRBJ2-5; D gene ambiguous. The length of the CDR3 is 10 residues. V lost 4 bases to trimming and J lost 3 bases, with 3 bases between them. Germline loops: CDR1 DFQATT, CDR2 SNEGSKA (reference sequence). This chain's CDR3 is CSAIKETQYF. CDR3 nucleotide sequence: TGCAGTGCTATTAAAGAGACCCAGTACTTC.

This rearrangement joins TRBV11-3 to TRBJ2-3; 7 bases are a match to TRBD1. V gave up 3 bases and J gave up 6 bases; unmatched junction bases: 3. This CDR3 has 13 amino acids. CDR1 and CDR2 from the germline V gene are SGHNT and YENEEA. The DNA of the CDR3 is TGTGCCAGCAGCTTTACAGGGGTGGATACGCAGTATTTT. Amino acids: CASSFTGVDTQYF.

This chain connects TRBV27 to TRBJ1-1, with 7 bases fitting TRBD1. The germline gives CDR1 MNHEY, CDR2 SMNVEV (reference sequence). Trimming cost V 6 bases and J 9 bases; bases outside gene matches: 13. This CDR3 is built from 14 residues. The CDR3 reads CASSPVRQGGKAFF. DNA for the CDR3: TGTGCCAGCAGCCCCGTGCGACAGGGTGGAAAAGCTTTCTTT.

The chain recombines TRBV7-7 with TRBJ2-5; 8 nucleotides align to TRBD2. CDR1 is SSHAT, CDR2 FNYEAQ, per germline (reference sequence). V dropped 2 bases and J dropped 4; count of bases not matched to a gene: 6. This CDR3 contains 15 residues. The CDR3 DNA sequence: TGTGCCAGCAGCTTATCCCTAGCGGGTCGAGAGACCCAGTACTTC. Amino acid sequence: CASSLSLAGRETQYF.

V and J are TRBV28 and TRBJ1-5; D remains ambiguous. CDR1 is MDHEN and CDR2 is SYDVKM in the germline V gene. The length of the CDR3 is 14 residues. V shed 6 bases and J shed 6 bases, with 15 bases lying between them. The CDR3 here is CASRLYAVGQPQHF. The CDR3 coding sequence is TGTGCCAGCAGGCTATACGCTGTCGGTCAGCCCCAGCATTTT. The full variable domain, with the rest looked up from reference TRBV28 and TRBJ1-5, is DVKVTQSSRYLVKRTGEKVFLECVQDMDHENMFWYRQDPGLGLRLIYFSYDVKMKEKGDIPEGYSVSREKKERFSLILESASTNQTSMYLCASRLYAVGQPQHFGDGTRLSIL.

This chain links TRBV7-8 with TRBJ1-4; D unresolved. Trimming took off 2 bases at V and 2 bases at J, with 9 bases between the two ends. The CDR3 consists of 15 residues. Germline V gene lookup returns CDR1 SGHVS and CDR2 FQNEAQ. DNA for the CDR3: TGTGCCAGCAGCTTAATAGCTGGGACTAATGAAAAACTGTTTTTT. Its translation: CASSLIAGTNEKLFF.

This chain links TRBV5-1 with TRBJ2-3, with TRBD1 matching 9 bases. The CDR3 has 16 residues. From germline, CDR1 is SGHRS and CDR2 YFSETQ. The V segment lost 4 bases and the J segment 3 bases; nucleotides outside the gene matches: 9. CDR3 sequence (DNA): TGCGCCAGCAGCACCAACAGGGGGCAGAAGACAGATACGCAGTATTTT. Its protein product is CASSTNRGQKTDTQYF.

The genes are TRBV28 and TRBJ1-1, with TRBD1 as a possible D gene (5 bases). V was pared by 2 bases and J by 4 bases, with 17 bases between. The CDR3 runs 16 residues. Germline V CDR1 and CDR2: MDHEN, SYDVKM. The CDR3 loop reads CASSLTGSGGTTEAFF. The CDR3 DNA reads as TGTGCCAGCAGTTTAACGGGTAGCGGGGGGACCACTGAAGCTTTCTTT.

This clone appeared a single time. This sequence joins TRBV19 and TRBJ1-1; D gene ambiguous. CDR3 length equals 13 residues. V shed 5 bases and J shed 0 bases, with 7 bases lying between them. Per the germline V gene, CDR1 is LNHDA and CDR2 is SQIVND (reference sequence). The CDR3 loop is CASSRGMNTEAFF. Written as DNA, the CDR3 is TGTGCCAGTAGTCGGGGAATGAACACTGAAGCTTTCTTT.

The rearrangement joins TRBV11-2 to TRBJ2-1; 7 nucleotides line up with TRBD2. Germline assignment: CDR1 SGHAT and CDR2 FQNNGV. The CDR3 runs 15 residues. J gave up 6 bases and V 2 bases, and 7 bases lay outside the gene matches. The CDR3 DNA reads TGTGCCAGCAGCTTAATCGGACTAGTGTCCAATGAGCAGTTCTTC. Its translation is CASSLIGLVSNEQFF.

The chain links TRBV14 to TRBJ2-7; a possible D gene is TRBD2 (5 bases). Trimming removed 4 bases from V and 2 bases from J, with 9 bases in between. The CDR3 is made up of 13 amino acids. Germline lookup yields CDR1 SGHDN and CDR2 FVKESK. Written as DNA, the CDR3 is TGTGCCAGCAGCCGTCTGGGAGCCTACGAGCAGTACTTC. Protein product: CASSRLGAYEQYF.

The chain is built from TRBV6-1 and TRBJ2-7, with 7 positions matching TRBD1. The germline V gene encodes CDR1 MNHNS and CDR2 SASEGT. The V segment lost 10 bases and the J segment 3 bases; nucleotides outside the gene matches: 6. This CDR3 is 12 amino acids long. The CDR3 bases are TGTGCCACCTCGACAGGGATCTACGAGCAGTACTTC. This encodes CATSTGIYEQYF.

The rearrangement links TRBV11-2 to TRBJ2-1; no definite D call. This CDR3 is built from 12 residues. Germline values: CDR1 SGHAT, CDR2 FQNNGV. The V end lost 2 bases, the J end lost 8 bases, and 7 bases lay between the germline ends. The CDR3 reads CASSLFLDEQFF. CDR3 coding DNA: TGTGCCAGCAGCTTATTCCTAGATGAGCAGTTCTTC.

This clone has only a few counts. The rearrangement uses TRBV11-2 and TRBJ2-2; D might be TRBD1 (6 bases). Germline loops: CDR1 SGHAT, CDR2 FQNNGV. Trimming stripped 5 bases from V and 4 bases from J, with 17 bases between. CDR3 length: 16 amino acids. CDR3 sequence (DNA): TGTGCCAGCAGCGACGGACGAACAGGGCCCACCGGGGAGCTGTTTTTT. It codes for CASSDGRTGPTGELFF.

The chain combines TRBV7-9 with TRBJ1-3, with D unresolved. The CDR3 covers 16 residues. The ends were cut back, 1 base at V and 0 bases at J, with 10 bases in the middle. Per germline, CDR1 SEHNR and CDR2 FQNEAQ (reference sequence). DNA of the CDR3: TGTGCCAGCAGCTTAGGGCTAGGACTCTCTGGAAACACCATATATTTT. Its protein product is CASSLGLGLSGNTIYF.

The chain recombines TRBV27 with TRBJ2-1; D is ambiguous. Germline CDR1 reads MNHEY; CDR2 reads SMNVEV (reference sequence). CDR3 length: 11 amino acids. V was clipped by 3 bases and J by 8 bases, with 5 bases between them. The CDR3 nucleotides read TGTGCCAGCAGTTTGTATCATGAGCAGTTCTTC. This gives the protein CASSLYHEQFF.

The chain combines TRBV4-1 with TRBJ1-2; 9 nucleotides align to TRBD1. CDR1 MGHRA and CDR2 YSYEKL come from the germline V gene. CDR3 length equals 14 residues. Unmatched junction bases numbered 6, after V lost 4 bases and J lost 6 bases. The CDR3 nucleotides are TGCGCCAGCAGCCCGATGGACAGGGGTAATGGCTACACCTTC. It specifies CASSPMDRGNGYTF.

The V gene is TRBV6-5, the J gene TRBJ2-7, with TRBD2 matching 10 bases. Germline V CDR1 and CDR2: MNHEY, SVGAGI. The J segment lost 12 bases and the V segment lost 0 bases, leaving 8 bases of the junction unmatched. This CDR3 is built from 14 residues. CDR3 bases: TGTGCCAGCAGTTACTCGGCCCTAGCGGGAGCTCCGTACTTC. Translated, it gives CASSYSALAGAPYF.

There are a few counts of this clone. V is TRBV12-5 and J is TRBJ1-4, with 7 bases that match TRBD1. CDR3 length: 15 residues. V gave up 0 bases and J gave up 8 bases; unmatched junction bases: 6. CDR1 and CDR2 (germline): LGHNT, FRNRAP. The CDR3 sequence is CASGLVEGAREKLFF. The CDR3 coding sequence is TGTGCTAGTGGTTTGGTAGAGGGGGCGCGGGAAAAACTGTTTTTT. The complete variable domain, with remaining parts taken from reference TRBV12-5 and TRBJ1-4, reads DARVTQTPRHKVTEMGQEVTMRCQPILGHNTVFWYRQTMMQGLELLAYFRNRAPLDDSGMPKDRFSAEMPDATLATLKIQPSEPRDSAVYFCASGLVEGAREKLFFGSGTQLSVL.

The V call is TRBV7-2, the J call TRBJ2-7; 9 bases line up with TRBD2. Germline V gives CDR1 SGHTA, CDR2 FQGNSA. The J segment lost 3 bases and the V segment lost 1 base, leaving 4 bases of the junction unmatched. The CDR3 is 15 amino acids. The CDR3: CASSLGGGGVYEQYF. The CDR3 bases are TGTGCCAGCAGCTTAGGGGGCGGGGGGGTCTACGAGCAGTACTTC.

The chain employs TRBV25-1 and TRBJ1-2, with no clear D. CDR1 and CDR2 from the germline V gene are MGHDK and SYGVNS. The V end was cut by 1 base, the J end by 6 bases, with 9 bases between. The CDR3 is 13 residues long. CDR3: CASSEWAGHGYTF. The CDR3 region has the DNA TGTGCCAGCAGTGAATGGGCTGGGCATGGCTACACCTTC.

The rearrangement joins TRBV7-9 to TRBJ1-6; D perhaps matches TRBD1 (5 bases). The V gene's germline CDR1 is SEHNR and CDR2 FQNEAQ (reference sequence). The CDR3 is 13 amino acids. Between the trimmed V and J ends, which lost 10 bases and 7 bases, there was a span of 14 bases. CDR3 amino acids: CAILGGSNSPLHF. As DNA, the CDR3 is TGTGCCATCCTGGGGGGTTCAAATTCACCCCTCCACTTT. The full variable domain, its missing parts supplied by reference TRBV7-9 and TRBJ1-6, is DTGVSQNPRHKITKRGQNVTFRCDPISEHNRLYWYRQTLGQGPEFLTYFQNEAQLEKSRLLSDRFSAERPKGSFSTLEIQRTEQGDSAMYLCAILGGSNSPLHFGNGTRLTVT.

In this sample, this clone turned up a few times. The rearrangement uses TRBV7-2 and TRBJ2-4; 8 bases match TRBD2. The V segment lost 1 base and the J segment 6 bases; nucleotides outside the gene matches: 8. Germline values: CDR1 SGHTA, CDR2 FQGNSA. This CDR3 has 16 residues. The CDR3 region is CASSLGGTSGRNIQYF. CDR3 DNA: TGTGCCAGCAGCTTAGGAGGGACTAGTGGGAGAAACATTCAGTACTTC. Full variable domain (remainder filled in from reference TRBV7-2 and TRBJ2-4): GAGVSQSPSNKVTEKGKDVELRCDPISGHTALYWYRQSLGQGLEFLIYFQGNSAPDKSGLPSDRFSAERTGGSVSTLTIQRTQQEDSAVYLCASSLGGTSGRNIQYFGAGTRLSVL.